The 6 T cell receptor beta chains in this list originate from one sample, sequenced in a study of shared clonotypes between healthy human individuals. Using immunoSEQ multiplex PCR, the repertoire was profiled, and TCRdb retains in-frame clones only, with some absent. The sample has under 1,900,000 clones, just under 99% seen once. The sequenced sample consisted of naive CD4+ T cells sorted from blood. Subset noted: CD45RA+ positively selected. These receptors all come from a man aged 25-45 years in good health.

The chain combines TRBV2 with TRBJ2-1, with 7 bases that match TRBD2. Germline CDR1 reads SNHLY; CDR2 reads FYNNEI. The CDR3 runs 17 residues. V was clipped by 7 bases and J by 0 bases; unmatched bases: 12. The CDR3 sequence is CASTFIAGWSSYNEQFF. The CDR3 nucleotides are TGTGCCAGCACCTTTATAGCGGGCTGGAGCTCCTACAATGAGCAGTTCTTC.

The gene calls are TRBV7-6 and TRBJ2-2; TRBD1 or TRBD2 may be the D gene (5 bases each). Germline CDR1 reads SGHVS; CDR2 reads FNYEAQ. The ends were cut back, 3 bases at V and 0 bases at J, with 17 bases in the middle. CDR3 length: 18 residues. CDR3 residues: CASSFFQGTRTNTGELFF. CDR3 coding DNA: TGTGCCAGCAGCTTTTTTCAGGGTACTAGAACGAACACCGGGGAGCTGTTTTTT.

With respect to this clone: This sample includes further DNA sequences coding for the same CDR3. The chain carries TRBV18 and TRBJ2-1; D ambiguous. CDR1 is KGHSH and CDR2 is LQKENI in the germline V gene. The V gene lost 5 bases and the J gene lost 4 bases, with 3 bases spanning the gap. This CDR3 is built from 11 residues. CDR3 sequence: CASSGYNEQFF. In DNA, the CDR3 is TGTGCCAGCTCAGGATACAATGAGCAGTTCTTC.

This sequence joins TRBV6-1 and TRBJ1-4, with TRBD1 matching over 7 bases. V was pared by 6 bases and J by 2 bases, with 6 bases of the junction left unmatched. The germline V gene encodes CDR1 MNHNS and CDR2 SASEGT. The CDR3 consists of 15 residues. The CDR3 nucleotides are TGTGCCAGCAGGACAGGGATGCTCACTAATGAAAAACTGTTTTTT. Protein product: CASRTGMLTNEKLFF.

The chain employs TRBV11-2 and TRBJ1-1, with 10 bases fitting TRBD1. After removal of 4 bases from V and 3 bases from J, the junction contained 5 bases not matched to a gene. The germline V gene encodes CDR1 SGHAT and CDR2 FQNNGV. CDR3 length: 15 residues. As DNA, the CDR3 is TGTGCCAGCAGCTGGGGGACAGGGGTGGACACTGAAGCTTTCTTT. Its translation: CASSWGTGVDTEAFF.

The chain combines TRBV10-3 with TRBJ2-1, with a tentative D call TRBD1 (6 bases). The CDR3 has 11 amino acids. CDR1 and CDR2 from the germline V gene are ENHRY and SYGVKD. The ends were cut back, 6 bases at V and 8 bases at J, with 8 bases in the middle. The CDR3 sequence: CAIRQGHEQFF. In DNA, the CDR3 is TGTGCCATCAGACAGGGCCATGAGCAGTTCTTC.